This T cell receptor beta chain appears in the sequencing data of a study of Ad26.COV2.S vaccination and SARS-CoV-2 variants. The overall study: A participant enrolled in the COV1001 Ad26.COV2.S trial arm provided the sample.

Assay: immunoSEQ multiplex PCR; the TCRdb copy retains only in-frame clones and omits some. Of some 340,000 clones in the sample, approximately 86% were seen once. Treatment denoted: some 20 received Ad26.COV2.S at low or high dose, single or two shots; several received placebo; per-sample allocation not given. The study sampled participants on day 63 after the first vaccine or placebo injection. Trimming stripped 0 bases from V and 4 bases from J, with 9 bases between. Looked up from germline, CDR1 is LGHNA and CDR2 is YSLEER. CDR3 length equals 15 residues. The origin of this receptor is a person aged 18-60 years who received the Ad26.COV2.S COVID-19 vaccine or a placebo. This specimen consisted of peripheral blood, obtained in a trial of Ad26.COV2.S vaccine versus placebo. The rearrangement joins TRBV4-3 to TRBJ1-4; D is unresolved. The CDR3 loop is CASSQDGPLNEKLFF. CDR3 nucleotide sequence: TGCGCCAGCAGCCAAGACGGGCCACTTAATGAAAAACTGTTTTTT.